This T cell receptor (beta chain) was identified during a study of cytomegalovirus exposure and HLA in healthy donors. Whole-study findings and limits: Per published reports, the classifier diagnosed cytomegalovirus status with high specificity and sensitivity.

Primers for the PCR totalled 60 Vbeta and 13 Jbeta. The data were produced by immunoSEQ multiplex PCR, yet TCRdb's version contains in-frame clones alone and is incomplete. The profile shows 50,000 or so clones, roughly 80% of them singletons. This clone was counted a few times. Its antigen is undetermined. Specimen: PBMCs. This TCR derives from a woman aged 40 to 49 in good health and CMV-seropositive.

The CDR3 sequence: CASSLTGTGAYEQYF. DNA of the CDR3: TGTGCCAGCAGTTTAACCGGGACAGGGGCCTACGAGCAGTACTTC. V is TRBV5-4 and J is TRBJ2-7; 10 bases match TRBD1. Germline assignment: CDR1 SGHNT and CDR2 YYREEE (reference sequence). This CDR3 contains 15 residues. V gave up 5 bases and J gave up 2 bases; unmatched junction bases: 7. The complete variable domain, with remaining parts taken from reference TRBV5-4 and TRBJ2-7, reads ETGVTQSPTHLIKTRGQQVTLRCSSQSGHNTVSWYQQALGQGPQFIFQYYREEENGRGNFPPRFSGLQFPNYSSELNVNALELDDSALYLCASSLTGTGAYEQYFGPGTRLTVT.